This T cell receptor beta chain stems from a study of cytomegalovirus exposure and HLA in healthy donors. Study outcomes and limitations: CMV serostatus was the only recorded immune exposure for donors. HLA alleles showed associations with 16,951 TCR beta sequences in a later analysis, at a 0.05 false discovery rate. The authors reported that TCR beta sequences could predict HLA-A and HLA-B alleles. These predictions were accurate for most subjects in the first cohort. Earlier analysis found most TCR beta V segments productive about 90% or about 30% of the time.

The PCR contained 60 Vbeta and 13 Jbeta primers. The method was immunoSEQ multiplex PCR; TCRdb's version includes in-frame clones alone and lacks a portion of them. The sample lists under 150,000 clones, 73% occurring once. The count of this clone is one. The antigen remains undetermined. The germline V and J ends were trimmed by 5 bases and 1 base, with 14 bases remaining between them. The CDR3 runs 15 residues. Germline CDR1 and CDR2: SGDLS and YYNGEE. The V gene is TRBV9, the J gene TRBJ2-3; D is possibly TRBD2 (6 bases). Material for sequencing was PBMCs. This receptor was identified in a human donor in good health. CDR3 coding DNA: TGTGCCAGCAGTGAACTAGCTGACGGCACAGATACGCAGTATTTT. The encoded protein is CASSELADGTDTQYF. Full variable domain (outside the CDR3, taken from reference TRBV9 and TRBJ2-3): DSGVTQTPKHLITATGQRVTLRCSPRSGDLSVYWYQQSLDQGLQFLIQYYNGEERAKGNILERFSAQQFPDLHSELNLSSLELGDSALYFCASSELADGTDTQYFGPGTRLTVL.